A single sample is the source of the 7 T cell receptor beta chains below, sequenced in a study of PD-1 blockade in mismatch repair-deficient tumors. This table comes from immunoSEQ multiplex PCR, and its TCRdb copy is limited to in-frame clones, with some not included. The sample yields about 25,000 clones, roughly 84% seen once. The sample consisted of PBMCs, taken before pembrolizumab treatment. The receptors come from an adult with mismatch repair-deficient cancer.

This rearrangement joins TRBV7-8 to TRBJ2-3; D not resolved. The CDR3 sequence is 16 residues long. The germline CDR1 and CDR2 sequences are SGHVS and FQNEAQ. Trimming took off 1 base at V and 3 bases at J, with 14 bases between the two ends. CDR3 DNA: TGTGCCAGCAGCTTAGAGGCAGCCAGCGCGACAGATACGCAGTATTTT. Its protein is CASSLEAASATDTQYF.

This sequence joins TRBV7-6 and TRBJ2-3; D is perhaps TRBD2 (5 bases). This CDR3 is built from 18 residues. Trimming removed 5 bases at V and 4 bases at J, with 25 bases between. Germline V CDR1 and CDR2: SGHVS, FNYEAQ. The CDR3 is CASSHPTNSAQSADTQYF. The CDR3 bases are TGTGCCAGCAGCCATCCGACAAATAGCGCTCAGTCTGCAGATACGCAGTATTTT.

The chain combines TRBV2 with TRBJ2-6, with D perhaps matching TRBD2 (5 bases). Trimming stripped 4 bases from V and 4 bases from J, with 11 bases between. The germline CDR1 and CDR2 sequences are SNHLY and FYNNEI. The CDR3 totals 15 residues. The CDR3 DNA reads as TGTGCCAGCAGTGCGGAGGAGGCAGGGGCCAACGTCCTGACTTTC. This encodes CASSAEEAGANVLTF.

This chain links TRBV2 with TRBJ2-1; TRBD2 is a possible D gene (5 bases). The CDR3 is 16 amino acids. Trimming took off 3 bases at V and 4 bases at J, with 16 bases between the two ends. CDR1 is SNHLY and CDR2 is FYNNEI in the germline V gene. CDR3 residues: CASSEVVDSYYNEQFF. The DNA for the CDR3 is TGTGCCAGCAGTGAGGTTGTGGACTCCTATTACAATGAGCAGTTCTTC.

The chain links TRBV5-6 to TRBJ2-5, with TRBD2 matching 15 bases. CDR3 length: 18 amino acids. The ends lost 1 base at V and 2 bases at J; junction bases unmatched: 6. Germline V CDR1 and CDR2: SGHDT, YYEEEE. The CDR3 DNA is TGTGCCAGCAGCTTGCCCGGACTAGCGGGAGGGGGGCAAGAGACCCAGTACTTC. It yields the protein CASSLPGLAGGGQETQYF.

Details on this clone: Other DNA sequences in this sample translate to the same CDR3. V gene TRBV18 combines with J gene TRBJ1-2; tentative D call: TRBD1 (5 bases). The CDR3 runs to 16 residues. Germline assignment: CDR1 KGHSH and CDR2 LQKENI. The V gene lost 2 bases and the J gene lost 6 bases, with 19 bases spanning the gap. The CDR3 DNA reads TGTGCCAGCTCACCATCGGCAGGGATGCTGGGAAATGGCTACACCTTC. Protein product: CASSPSAGMLGNGYTF.

The chain carries TRBV12-5 and TRBJ2-1, with D maybe TRBD2 (6 bases). The germline CDR1 and CDR2 sequences are LGHNT and FRNRAP. The CDR3 contains 13 residues. The V end was cut by 0 bases, the J end by 10 bases, with 10 bases between. The CDR3 coding sequence is TGTGCTAGTGGTTTGGTAGGCGGGGTGGAGCAGTTCTTC. As protein: CASGLVGGVEQFF.